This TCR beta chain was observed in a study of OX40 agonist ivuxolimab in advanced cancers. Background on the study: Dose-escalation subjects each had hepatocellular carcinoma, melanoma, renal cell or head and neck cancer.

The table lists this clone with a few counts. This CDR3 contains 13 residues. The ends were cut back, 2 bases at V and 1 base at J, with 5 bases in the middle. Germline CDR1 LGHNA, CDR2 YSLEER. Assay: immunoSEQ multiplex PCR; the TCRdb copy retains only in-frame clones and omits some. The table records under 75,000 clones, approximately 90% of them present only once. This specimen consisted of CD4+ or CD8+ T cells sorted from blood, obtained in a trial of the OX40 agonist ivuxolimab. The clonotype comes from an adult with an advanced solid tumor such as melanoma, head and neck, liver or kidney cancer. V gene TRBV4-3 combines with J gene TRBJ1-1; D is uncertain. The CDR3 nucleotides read TGCGCCAGCAGCCAATTTAGGAACACTGAAGCTTTCTTT. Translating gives CASSQFRNTEAFF.